This is a list of T cell receptor beta chains from one sample in a study of PD-1 blockade in classical Hodgkin lymphoma. Clones were read by immunoSEQ multiplex PCR, and TCRdb kept only the in-frame ones, dropping some. The sample lists tens of thousands of clones; 75% to 95% were seen once. Source: peripheral blood mononuclear cells (PBMCs), taken before the fourth cycle of nivolumab. These receptors were obtained from a human donor with classical Hodgkin lymphoma. Both conserved end residues are part of each CDR3. D genes are given only for firm matches. Expanded clones are given a class, and other clones once, few, many or no size at all.

j_call: TRBJ2-1; d_call: TRBD1; clone_size: .; v_call: TRBV18; cdr3_aa: CASSPRQGEQFF; cdr3_nt: TGTGCCAGCTCACCGCGACAGGGAGAGCAGTTCTTC
j_call: TRBJ2-1; d_call: .; clone_size: .; v_call: TRBV2; cdr3_aa: CASSEGGLARYLYNEQFF; cdr3_nt: TGTGCCAGCAGTGAAGGTGGGCTAGCTCGTTACCTTTACAATGAGCAGTTCTTC
j_call: TRBJ1-2; d_call: .; clone_size: .; v_call: TRBV14; cdr3_aa: CASSQGGRPSTF; cdr3_nt: TGTGCCAGCAGCCAAGGGGGACGGCCTAGTACCTTC
j_call: TRBJ1-3; d_call: .; clone_size: .; v_call: TRBV11-2; cdr3_aa: CASSLGRLLSSGNTIYF; cdr3_nt: TGTGCCAGCAGCTTGGGGCGGCTATTGAGCTCTGGAAACACCATATATTTT
j_call: TRBJ2-5; d_call: .; clone_size: .; v_call: TRBV27; cdr3_aa: CASSPQPRDIGGQYF; cdr3_nt: TGTGCCAGCAGTCCGCAGCCCCGGGACATCGGGGGCCAGTACTTC
j_call: TRBJ1-4; d_call: .; clone_size: .; v_call: TRBV5-5; cdr3_aa: CASSYPGNEKLFF; cdr3_nt: TGTGCCAGCAGCTACCCCGGGAATGAAAAACTGTTTTTT
j_call: TRBJ2-3; d_call: TRBD1; clone_size: once; v_call: TRBV5-6; cdr3_aa: CASSQTYRGPEDTQYF; cdr3_nt: TGTGCCAGCAGTCAAACTTACAGGGGGCCGGAAGATACGCAGTATTTT
j_call: TRBJ2-1; d_call: TRBD2; clone_size: .; v_call: TRBV4-1; cdr3_aa: CASSRNIAGGLDDEQFF; cdr3_nt: TGCGCCAGCAGCCGAAACATAGCGGGGGGGCTTGACGATGAGCAGTTCTTC
j_call: TRBJ1-2; d_call: TRBD1; clone_size: .; v_call: TRBV7-6; cdr3_aa: CASSSRRDSRGYTF; cdr3_nt: TGTGCCAGCAGCTCCCGACGGGACAGTCGGGGCTACACCTTC
j_call: TRBJ2-7; d_call: .; clone_size: .; v_call: TRBV27; cdr3_aa: CASSPSVTEEQYF; cdr3_nt: TGTGCCAGCAGTCCCTCGGTTACGGAGGAGCAGTACTTC
j_call: TRBJ1-3; d_call: .; clone_size: .; v_call: TRBV30; cdr3_aa: CACYGDFGNTIYF; cdr3_nt: TGTGCCTGCTACGGGGACTTTGGAAACACCATATATTTT
j_call: TRBJ2-2; d_call: TRBD1; clone_size: .; v_call: TRBV11-2; cdr3_aa: CASSLVPGGHGELFF; cdr3_nt: TGTGCCAGCAGCTTGGTCCCAGGGGGACACGGGGAGCTGTTTTTT
j_call: TRBJ1-5; d_call: .; clone_size: .; v_call: TRBV30; cdr3_aa: CALTLGDGQPQHF; cdr3_nt: TGTGCCCTTACCCTGGGAGACGGTCAGCCCCAGCATTTT
j_call: TRBJ1-6; d_call: .; clone_size: few; v_call: TRBV27; cdr3_aa: CASTPGQGFSPLHF; cdr3_nt: TGTGCCAGCACCCCAGGGCAGGGGTTTTCACCCCTCCACTTT
j_call: TRBJ2-1; d_call: TRBD2; clone_size: .; v_call: TRBV4-2; cdr3_aa: CASSQGTSGGYNEQFF; cdr3_nt: TGTGCCAGCAGCCAAGGCACTAGCGGGGGTTACAATGAGCAGTTCTTC
j_call: TRBJ1-2; d_call: .; clone_size: .; v_call: TRBV9; cdr3_aa: CASSAQGSYGYTF; cdr3_nt: TGTGCCAGCAGCGCGCAGGGGAGCTATGGCTACACCTTC
j_call: TRBJ1-2; d_call: TRBD1; clone_size: .; v_call: TRBV6-1; cdr3_aa: CASSGRGTGKNYGYTF; cdr3_nt: TGTGCCAGCAGTGGGAGGGGGACAGGGAAGAACTATGGCTACACCTTC
j_call: TRBJ1-1; d_call: TRBD1; clone_size: .; v_call: TRBV7-2; cdr3_aa: CASSWTSGTGEAFF; cdr3_nt: TGTGCCAGCAGCTGGACTTCCGGGACAGGGGAAGCTTTCTTT
j_call: TRBJ1-1; d_call: .; clone_size: few; v_call: TRBV7-6; cdr3_aa: CASSYLGTEAFF; cdr3_nt: TGTGCCAGCAGCTACCTAGGCACTGAAGCTTTCTTT
j_call: TRBJ1-2; d_call: .; clone_size: .; v_call: TRBV7-9; cdr3_aa: CASRTDEGTNYGYTF; cdr3_nt: TGTGCCAGCAGGACTGACGAGGGGACTAACTATGGCTACACCTTC
j_call: TRBJ2-2; d_call: TRBD2; clone_size: .; v_call: TRBV6-5; cdr3_aa: CASSRGVGELFF; cdr3_nt: TGTGCCAGCAGCCGGGGGGTCGGGGAGCTGTTTTTT
j_call: TRBJ2-3; d_call: .; clone_size: .; v_call: TRBV9; cdr3_aa: CASSVEGVGTDTQYF; cdr3_nt: TGTGCCAGCAGCGTCGAGGGGGTTGGCACAGATACGCAGTATTTT
j_call: TRBJ1-2; d_call: TRBD1; clone_size: .; v_call: TRBV7-2; cdr3_aa: CASSSQGEYGYTF; cdr3_nt: TGTGCCAGCAGCTCTCAGGGGGAATATGGCTACACCTTC
j_call: TRBJ2-1; d_call: .; clone_size: .; v_call: TRBV28; cdr3_aa: CASSSGLFSYNEQFF; cdr3_nt: TGTGCCAGCAGTTCGGGATTATTCTCCTACAATGAGCAGTTCTTC
j_call: TRBJ2-2; d_call: .; clone_size: .; v_call: TRBV19; cdr3_aa: CASSMTVMGTGELFF; cdr3_nt: TGTGCCAGTAGTATGACAGTCATGGGCACCGGGGAGCTGTTTTTT
j_call: TRBJ1-4; d_call: .; clone_size: .; v_call: TRBV28; cdr3_aa: CASSLITTNEKLFF; cdr3_nt: TGTGCCAGCAGTTTAATAACCACCAATGAAAAACTGTTTTTT
j_call: TRBJ1-6; d_call: .; clone_size: .; v_call: TRBV19; cdr3_aa: CASSLLQGGPSPLHF; cdr3_nt: TGTGCCAGTAGCCTTTTGCAAGGGGGGCCCTCACCCCTCCACTTT
j_call: TRBJ2-7; d_call: TRBD1; clone_size: .; v_call: TRBV6-1; cdr3_aa: CASRTPRDRAYEQYF; cdr3_nt: TGTGCCAGCAGAACACCTCGGGACAGGGCTTACGAGCAGTACTTC
j_call: TRBJ2-7; d_call: .; clone_size: .; v_call: TRBV29-1; cdr3_aa: CSAGRTDSYEQYF; cdr3_nt: TGCAGCGCCGGGCGGACAGACTCCTACGAGCAGTACTTC
j_call: TRBJ1-3; d_call: .; clone_size: .; v_call: TRBV15; cdr3_aa: CATSRGGSGNTIYF; cdr3_nt: TGTGCCACCAGCAGAGGGGGATCTGGAAACACCATATATTTT
j_call: TRBJ1-5; d_call: .; clone_size: few; v_call: TRBV2; cdr3_aa: CASSTPGSGQPQHF; cdr3_nt: TGTGCCAGCAGTACCCCAGGGAGCGGCCAGCCCCAGCATTTT
j_call: TRBJ2-4; d_call: TRBD1; clone_size: .; v_call: TRBV7-9; cdr3_aa: CASRAGTGTKNIQYF; cdr3_nt: TGTGCCAGCAGGGCCGGGACAGGGACCAAAAACATTCAGTACTTC
j_call: TRBJ2-4; d_call: TRBD2; clone_size: .; v_call: TRBV10-3; cdr3_aa: CAISAGGGAKNIQYF; cdr3_nt: TGTGCCATCAGTGCCGGCGGGGGAGCCAAAAACATTCAGTACTTC
j_call: TRBJ2-1; d_call: .; clone_size: .; v_call: TRBV7-9; cdr3_aa: CASSYRDLQFF; cdr3_nt: TGTGCCAGCAGTTACAGGGACTTGCAGTTCTTC
j_call: TRBJ1-1; d_call: .; clone_size: .; v_call: TRBV18; cdr3_aa: CASSAISGPEAFF; cdr3_nt: TGTGCCAGCTCAGCTATTTCGGGCCCTGAAGCTTTCTTT
j_call: TRBJ2-1; d_call: TRBD1; clone_size: .; v_call: TRBV4-2; cdr3_aa: CASSQDWDRGNNEQFF; cdr3_nt: TGTGCCAGCAGCCAAGATTGGGACAGGGGAAACAATGAGCAGTTCTTC
j_call: TRBJ2-7; d_call: .; clone_size: .; v_call: TRBV7-8; cdr3_aa: CASSLALRTYEQYF; cdr3_nt: TGTGCCAGCAGCTTAGCTTTACGGACGTACGAGCAGTACTTC
j_call: TRBJ2-4; d_call: .; clone_size: .; v_call: TRBV7-9; cdr3_aa: CASRSGTEKSIQYF; cdr3_nt: TGTGCCAGCAGAAGCGGGACAGAAAAAAGCATTCAGTACTTC
j_call: TRBJ2-1; d_call: .; clone_size: .; v_call: TRBV12-5; cdr3_aa: CASGLVMSGDSYNEQFF; cdr3_nt: TGTGCTAGTGGTTTGGTAATGTCGGGGGACTCCTACAATGAGCAGTTCTTC
j_call: TRBJ2-1; d_call: .; clone_size: .; v_call: TRBV10-3; cdr3_aa: CAISESWGGHNEQFF; cdr3_nt: TGTGCCATCAGTGAGAGCTGGGGGGGGCACAATGAGCAGTTCTTC
j_call: TRBJ2-7; d_call: TRBD1; clone_size: .; v_call: TRBV9; cdr3_aa: CASSAAGGTHEQYF; cdr3_nt: TGTGCCAGCAGCGCGGCAGGGGGCACTCACGAGCAGTACTTC
j_call: TRBJ2-7; d_call: TRBD2; clone_size: .; v_call: TRBV5-4; cdr3_aa: CASSPASASGDYEQYF; cdr3_nt: TGTGCCAGCAGCCCCGCCTCGGCTAGCGGGGACTACGAGCAGTACTTC
j_call: TRBJ1-2; d_call: TRBD1; clone_size: .; v_call: TRBV7-9; cdr3_aa: CATTPSTGRVYGYTF; cdr3_nt: TGTGCCACCACCCCTTCGACAGGGCGCGTCTATGGCTACACCTTC
j_call: TRBJ1-6; d_call: .; clone_size: .; v_call: TRBV19; cdr3_aa: CASSIGTGGSLNSPLHF; cdr3_nt: TGTGCCAGTAGTATAGGGACCGGTGGGTCCCTTAATTCACCCCTCCACTTT
j_call: TRBJ1-3; d_call: TRBD1; clone_size: once; v_call: TRBV13; cdr3_aa: CASSGGDSVLWFSGNTIYF; cdr3_nt: TGTGCCAGCAGCGGGGGGGACAGTGTCCTATGGTTCTCTGGAAACACCATATATTTT
j_call: TRBJ1-5; d_call: .; clone_size: .; v_call: TRBV5-1; cdr3_aa: CASSLVGENQPQHF; cdr3_nt: TGCGCCAGCAGCTTGGTGGGGGAAAATCAGCCCCAGCATTTT
j_call: TRBJ2-5; d_call: TRBD1; clone_size: .; v_call: TRBV19; cdr3_aa: CASSIDGTGRGLETQYF; cdr3_nt: TGTGCCAGTAGTATCGACGGGACAGGAAGAGGGTTGGAGACCCAGTACTTC
j_call: TRBJ2-7; d_call: .; clone_size: once; v_call: TRBV7-7; cdr3_aa: CASSLGGSMDEQYF; cdr3_nt: TGTGCCAGCAGCTTAGGGGGTAGCATGGACGAGCAGTACTTC
j_call: TRBJ1-2; d_call: .; clone_size: .; v_call: TRBV27; cdr3_aa: CASSLGSAYRSNYGYTF; cdr3_nt: TGTGCCAGCAGTTTAGGCTCGGCTTACCGGTCGAACTATGGCTACACCTTC
j_call: TRBJ2-5; d_call: .; clone_size: .; v_call: TRBV4-3; cdr3_aa: CASSQGLSGETQYF; cdr3_nt: TGCGCCAGCAGCCAAGGTTTGAGCGGAGAGACCCAGTACTTC
j_call: TRBJ2-2; d_call: .; clone_size: .; v_call: TRBV7-8; cdr3_aa: CASSLVTGGSTGELFF; cdr3_nt: TGTGCCAGCAGCTTAGTGACAGGAGGGAGCACCGGGGAGCTGTTTTTT